Listed below are T cell receptor beta chains from one sample, sequenced in a study of T cells in Graves' hyperthyroidism and ophthalmopathy. TCRdb independently ran MiXCR on the multiplex PCR reads; one entry per CDR3 protein. The table lists about 110,000 distinct CDR3 sequences, around a sixth of them singletons, with 35% to 45% in the top ten. The sequenced material came from blood. The receptors stem from a woman aged 50 to 60 with Graves' hyperthyroidism. CDR3s include the opening cysteine and the closing phenylalanine or tryptophan. A D gene is named only where the DNA matches it firmly. Part of the rows lack a size; the others show once, few, many or a class for expanded clones.

V gene: TRBV28
J gene: TRBJ2-1
clone size: many
D gene: TRBD1
CDR3 protein: CASRVVMGTGSYNEQFF
CDR3 DNA: TGTGCCAGCAGAGTGGTAATGGGGACAGGGTCCTACAATGAGCAGTTCTTC

V gene: TRBV19
J gene: TRBJ2-1
clone size: many
D gene: TRBD1
CDR3 protein: CASSIGTGDREQFF
CDR3 DNA: TGTGCCAGTAGTATCGGGACAGGGGACCGTGAGCAGTTCTTC

V gene: TRBV11-1
J gene: TRBJ2-7
clone size: few
D gene: TRBD1
CDR3 protein: CASSRTGQGLSYEQYF
CDR3 DNA: TGTGCCAGCAGTCGGACGGGACAGGGGCTCTCCTACGAGCAGTACTTC

V gene: TRBV3-1
J gene: TRBJ2-5
clone size: -
D gene: -
CDR3 protein: CASSPLGGGTVDTQYF
CDR3 DNA: TGTGCCAGCAGCCCCCTCGGCGGCGGGACCGTGGACACCCAGTACTTC

V gene: TRBV7-2
J gene: TRBJ2-3
clone size: many
D gene: TRBD1
CDR3 protein: CASSPAGTGAFGDTQYF
CDR3 DNA: TGTGCCAGCAGCCCGGCCGGGACAGGGGCTTTCGGAGATACGCAGTATTTT

V gene: TRBV27
J gene: TRBJ1-2
clone size: few
D gene: -
CDR3 protein: CASSFPRPSYGYTF
CDR3 DNA: TGTGCCAGCAGTTTCCCCCGGCCCTCCTATGGCTACACCTTC

V gene: TRBV3-1
J gene: TRBJ1-6
clone size: many
D gene: -
CDR3 protein: CASRRGGSPLHF
CDR3 DNA: TGTGCCAGCAGGCGCGGGGGATCACCCCTCCACTTT

V gene: TRBV3-1
J gene: TRBJ2-3
clone size: -
D gene: TRBD2
CDR3 protein: CASSSRLAGGDTQYF
CDR3 DNA: TGTGCCAGCAGCTCTCGACTAGCGGGGGGGGATACGCAGTATTTT

V gene: TRBV19
J gene: TRBJ1-5
clone size: many
D gene: -
CDR3 protein: CASSIALPTAANQPQHF
CDR3 DNA: TGTGCCAGTAGTATAGCACTGCCCACGGCGGCCAATCAGCCCCAGCATTTT

V gene: TRBV9
J gene: TRBJ2-1
clone size: many
D gene: TRBD2
CDR3 protein: CASSTSGRSYNEQFF
CDR3 DNA: TGTGCCAGCAGCACTAGCGGGAGGTCCTACAATGAGCAGTTCTTC

V gene: TRBV10-3
J gene: TRBJ1-1
clone size: many
D gene: -
CDR3 protein: CAISESEGGSGTEAFF
CDR3 DNA: TGTGCCATCAGTGAGTCTGAGGGGGGTTCGGGCACTGAAGCTTTCTTT

V gene: TRBV9
J gene: TRBJ1-2
clone size: many
D gene: -
CDR3 protein: CASRALLPGGYTF
CDR3 DNA: TGTGCCAGCAGAGCACTTCTCCCCGGGGGCTACACCTTC

V gene: TRBV6-2/TRBV6-3
J gene: TRBJ2-1
clone size: -
D gene: -
CDR3 protein: CASSYSITGQVNNEQFF
CDR3 DNA: TGTGCCAGCAGTTACTCGATCACTGGGCAGGTCAACAATGAGCAGTTCTTC

V gene: TRBV14
J gene: TRBJ2-2
clone size: few
D gene: -
CDR3 protein: CASSPLAGRGRPTGELFF
CDR3 DNA: TGTGCCAGCAGCCCATTGGCGGGACGAGGCAGACCCACCGGGGAGCTGTTTTTT

V gene: TRBV2
J gene: TRBJ1-4
clone size: many
D gene: -
CDR3 protein: CASSAGTATNEKLFF
CDR3 DNA: TGTGCCAGCAGTGCCGGGACTGCAACTAATGAAAAACTGTTTTTT

V gene: TRBV7-3
J gene: TRBJ1-1
clone size: many
D gene: -
CDR3 protein: CASSFQGGNTEAFF
CDR3 DNA: TGTGCCAGCAGCTTCCAGGGAGGGAACACTGAAGCTTTCTTT

V gene: TRBV20-1
J gene: TRBJ2-5
clone size: many
D gene: TRBD2
CDR3 protein: CSARYQRESLYF
CDR3 DNA: TGCAGTGCTAGGTACCAGCGGGAATCTCTGTACTTC

V gene: TRBV29-1
J gene: TRBJ2-3
clone size: many
D gene: -
CDR3 protein: CSVVPPISPTSTDTQYF
CDR3 DNA: TGCAGCGTTGTGCCTCCGATTTCCCCAACTAGCACAGATACGCAGTATTTT

V gene: TRBV9
J gene: TRBJ2-2
clone size: few
D gene: TRBD2
CDR3 protein: CASSVGGRNTGELFF
CDR3 DNA: TGTGCCAGCAGCGTTGGCGGGAGGAACACCGGGGAGCTGTTTTTT

V gene: TRBV3-1
J gene: TRBJ2-2
clone size: many
D gene: -
CDR3 protein: CASTHTSSGGGAVF
CDR3 DNA: TGTGCCAGCACACACACCAGCAGTGGTGGGGGAGCTGTTTTT

V gene: TRBV5-8
J gene: TRBJ2-3
clone size: many
D gene: -
CDR3 protein: CASSRRSAGLSTDTQYF
CDR3 DNA: TGTGCCAGCAGCAGACGATCAGCAGGGTTAAGCACAGATACGCAGTATTTT

V gene: TRBV7-3
J gene: TRBJ1-1
clone size: many
D gene: TRBD1
CDR3 protein: CASSEQGADTEAFF
CDR3 DNA: TGTGCCAGCAGCGAACAGGGGGCGGACACTGAAGCTTTCTTT

V gene: TRBV18
J gene: TRBJ2-3
clone size: many
D gene: -
CDR3 protein: CASSPLAQTSTDTQYF
CDR3 DNA: TGTGCCAGCTCACCACTAGCACAAACCAGCACAGATACGCAGTATTTT

V gene: TRBV6-1
J gene: TRBJ1-4
clone size: many
D gene: TRBD1
CDR3 protein: CASSHRDRGTDEKLFF
CDR3 DNA: TGTGCCAGCAGCCACCGAGACAGGGGGACGGATGAAAAACTGTTTTTT

V gene: TRBV10-1
J gene: TRBJ2-2
clone size: many
D gene: TRBD2
CDR3 protein: CASSESLTSVDTGELFF
CDR3 DNA: TGCGCCAGCAGTGAGTCTCTGACTAGCGTCGACACCGGGGAGCTGTTTTTT

V gene: TRBV5-1
J gene: TRBJ1-5
clone size: many
D gene: -
CDR3 protein: CASSRDGELGKPQHF
CDR3 DNA: TGCGCCAGCAGCCGCGATGGGGAACTAGGGAAGCCCCAGCATTTT

V gene: TRBV10-1
J gene: TRBJ2-5
clone size: many
D gene: -
CDR3 protein: CASSEHFQETQYF
CDR3 DNA: TGCGCCAGCAGTGAGCATTTCCAAGAGACCCAGTACTTC

V gene: TRBV2
J gene: TRBJ1-1
clone size: many
D gene: -
CDR3 protein: CASSQGDTEAFF
CDR3 DNA: TGTGCCAGCAGCCAAGGGGACACTGAAGCTTTCTTT

V gene: TRBV3-1
J gene: TRBJ1-2
clone size: many
D gene: -
CDR3 protein: CASSQTGSAYGYTF
CDR3 DNA: TGTGCCAGCAGCCAGACAGGATCGGCCTATGGCTACACCTTC

V gene: TRBV5-1
J gene: TRBJ2-1
clone size: few
D gene: TRBD2
CDR3 protein: CASEDSGGSYNEQFF
CDR3 DNA: TGCGCCAGCGAGGATAGCGGGGGCTCCTACAATGAGCAGTTCTTC

V gene: TRBV11-2
J gene: TRBJ2-3
clone size: many
D gene: -
CDR3 protein: CASSFLAHSNTQYF
CDR3 DNA: TGTGCCAGCAGCTTCTTGGCCCACTCCAATACGCAGTATTTT

V gene: TRBV20-1
J gene: TRBJ2-2
clone size: few
D gene: TRBD1
CDR3 protein: CSAGALQGDTGELFF
CDR3 DNA: TGCAGTGCTGGCGCCCTACAGGGGGACACCGGGGAGCTGTTTTTT

V gene: TRBV28
J gene: TRBJ2-7
clone size: many
D gene: TRBD2
CDR3 protein: CASSLVGLAGSEQYF
CDR3 DNA: TGTGCCAGCAGTTTAGTAGGCCTAGCGGGGAGCGAGCAGTACTTC

V gene: TRBV2
J gene: TRBJ2-2
clone size: many
D gene: -
CDR3 protein: CASSQGQNTGELFF
CDR3 DNA: TGTGCCAGCTCCCAGGGCCAGAACACCGGGGAGCTGTTTTTT

V gene: TRBV5-1
J gene: TRBJ2-1
clone size: many
D gene: -
CDR3 protein: CASSFLNEQFF
CDR3 DNA: TGCGCCAGCAGCTTTCTGAATGAGCAGTTCTTC

V gene: TRBV28
J gene: TRBJ1-1
clone size: -
D gene: -
CDR3 protein: CASSLQGDTEAFF
CDR3 DNA: TGTGCCAGCAGCCTACAGGGCGACACTGAAGCTTTCTTT

V gene: TRBV29-1
J gene: TRBJ2-3
clone size: many
D gene: TRBD1
CDR3 protein: CSVGTGTGGTDTQYF
CDR3 DNA: TGCAGCGTTGGTACCGGGACAGGGGGTACAGATACGCAGTATTTT

V gene: TRBV19
J gene: TRBJ2-2
clone size: few
D gene: TRBD1
CDR3 protein: CASSPRTGGYNTGELFF
CDR3 DNA: TGTGCCAGTAGTCCCAGAACAGGGGGCTACAACACCGGGGAGCTGTTTTTT

V gene: TRBV6-1
J gene: TRBJ2-1
clone size: many
D gene: TRBD2
CDR3 protein: CASSPGTSGSFEQFF
CDR3 DNA: TGTGCCAGCAGTCCCGGGACTAGCGGGAGTTTTGAGCAGTTCTTC

V gene: TRBV4-1
J gene: TRBJ1-2
clone size: many
D gene: -
CDR3 protein: CASSPPPGTVGSRGYTF
CDR3 DNA: TGCGCCAGCAGCCCCCCCCCCGGCACCGTGGGGTCGAGAGGCTACACCTTC

V gene: TRBV7-7
J gene: TRBJ2-1
clone size: -
D gene: TRBD2
CDR3 protein: CASSRPTSGGSYNEQFF
CDR3 DNA: TGTGCTAGCAGCCGCCCGACTAGCGGGGGCTCCTACAATGAGCAGTTCTTC

V gene: TRBV9
J gene: TRBJ1-2
clone size: many
D gene: -
CDR3 protein: CASSTSGDTTYGYTF
CDR3 DNA: TGTGCCAGCAGCACTAGTGGGGACACGACATATGGCTACACCTTC

V gene: TRBV28
J gene: TRBJ2-7
clone size: many
D gene: TRBD1
CDR3 protein: CASTPDRYEQYF
CDR3 DNA: TGTGCCAGCACCCCGGACAGGTACGAGCAGTACTTC

V gene: TRBV11-2
J gene: TRBJ2-1
clone size: few
D gene: TRBD2
CDR3 protein: CASSPGTGTSGGNEQFF
CDR3 DNA: TGTGCCAGCAGCCCCGGGACCGGGACTAGCGGGGGAAATGAGCAGTTCTTC

V gene: TRBV20-1
J gene: TRBJ2-1
clone size: many
D gene: TRBD2
CDR3 protein: CSARASGRFGTYNEQFF
CDR3 DNA: TGCAGTGCTAGGGCTAGCGGGAGATTCGGCACCTACAATGAGCAGTTCTTC

V gene: TRBV28
J gene: TRBJ2-7
clone size: many
D gene: TRBD2
CDR3 protein: CASSLASGSFREQYF
CDR3 DNA: TGTGCCAGCAGTTTAGCAAGCGGGAGTTTTCGCGAGCAGTACTTC

V gene: TRBV20-1
J gene: TRBJ2-5
clone size: many
D gene: -
CDR3 protein: CSARRLAEQETQYF
CDR3 DNA: TGCAGTGCTAGAAGGTTAGCGGAGCAAGAGACCCAGTACTTC